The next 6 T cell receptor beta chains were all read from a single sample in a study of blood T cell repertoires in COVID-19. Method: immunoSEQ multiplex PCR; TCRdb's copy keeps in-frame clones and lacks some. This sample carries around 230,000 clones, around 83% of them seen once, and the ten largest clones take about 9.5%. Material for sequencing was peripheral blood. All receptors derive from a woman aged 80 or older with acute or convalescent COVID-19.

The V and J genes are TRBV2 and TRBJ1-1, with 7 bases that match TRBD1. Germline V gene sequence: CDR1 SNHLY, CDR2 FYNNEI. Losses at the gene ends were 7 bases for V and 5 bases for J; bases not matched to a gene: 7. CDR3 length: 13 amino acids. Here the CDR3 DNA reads TGTGCCAGCACCGGCGACAGGGCGACTGAAGCTTTCTTT. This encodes CASTGDRATEAFF.

The CDR3 region has the DNA TGTGCCTGGACTCTATCCTCTCGGGAGCAGTACTTC. Protein: CAWTLSSREQYF. The chain recombines TRBV30 with TRBJ2-7; D remains unclear. Per germline, CDR1 GTSNPN and CDR2 SVGIG (reference sequence). V dropped 4 bases and J dropped 7 bases, with 14 bases sitting between them. CDR3 length: 12 residues.

The CDR3 spells CASSPQGQGYGNTIYF. In DNA, the CDR3 is TGCGCCAGCAGCCCGCAGGGACAGGGGTATGGAAACACCATATATTTT. The rearrangement joins TRBV5-1 to TRBJ1-3; TRBD1 matches at 10 bases. Looked up from germline, CDR1 is SGHRS and CDR2 is YFSETQ. This CDR3 is 16 amino acids long. Trimming took 4 bases from V and 3 from J; bases not matched to a gene: 7.

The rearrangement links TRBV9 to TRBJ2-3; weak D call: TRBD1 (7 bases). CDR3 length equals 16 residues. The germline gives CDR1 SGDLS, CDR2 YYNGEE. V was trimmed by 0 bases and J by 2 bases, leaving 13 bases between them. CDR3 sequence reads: CASSVGGTASTDTQYF. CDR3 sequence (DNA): TGTGCCAGCAGCGTAGGCGGGACAGCCTCCACAGATACGCAGTATTTT.

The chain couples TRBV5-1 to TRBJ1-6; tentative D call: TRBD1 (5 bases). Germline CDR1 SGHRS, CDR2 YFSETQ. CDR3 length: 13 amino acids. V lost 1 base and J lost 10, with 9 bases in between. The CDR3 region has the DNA TGCGCCAGCAGCTTGCAGGGTCGGTCACCCCTCCACTTT. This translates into CASSLQGRSPLHF.

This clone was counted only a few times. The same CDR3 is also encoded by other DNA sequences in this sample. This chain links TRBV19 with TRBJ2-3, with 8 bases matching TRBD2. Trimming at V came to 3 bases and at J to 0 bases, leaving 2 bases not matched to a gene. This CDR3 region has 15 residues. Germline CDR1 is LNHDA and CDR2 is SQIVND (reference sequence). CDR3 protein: CASSIGGVSTDTQYF. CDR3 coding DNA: TGTGCCAGTAGTATCGGGGGGGTTAGCACAGATACGCAGTATTTT.